This paragraph reports one T cell receptor beta chain. What it binds is unknown. CDR1 is LNHDA, CDR2 SQIVND, per germline (reference sequence). This CDR3 region has 13 residues. The germline V and J ends were trimmed by 7 bases and 1 base, with 7 bases remaining between them. The data were taken from a study of shared clonotypes between healthy human individuals. For the study at large: Three plates each covered CD4 naive and memory; CD8 naive two, CD8 memory one. The study's findings and limits: A handful of donors shared approximately 5% of their naive CD4 clonotypes. Clonotypes which were not shared had lower generation probabilities than clonotypes that all four donors shared.

Clones were sequenced by immunoSEQ multiplex PCR, and TCRdb holds only the in-frame ones, with some missing. Found here are about 380,000 clones, about 96% of them singletons; the top ten hold about 0.32%. Material for sequencing was memory CD8+ T cells sorted from blood. The subset is: CD45RO+ cells pooled with CCR7-negative TemRA cells. This TCR was sampled from a man aged 30 to 45 in good health. This chain joins TRBV19 and TRBJ2-2; D gene uncertain. The CDR3 DNA follows: TGTGCCAGTATACTTAGGAACACCGGGGAGCTGTTTTTT. This gives the protein CASILRNTGELFF.